A single TCR beta chain is shown here with its context. Method: immunoSEQ multiplex PCR; TCRdb's copy keeps in-frame clones and lacks some. The sample contains 15,000 to 20,000 clones, 65% to 75% of which appear only once. The CDR3 extends over 13 amino acids. Trimming stripped 3 bases from V and 0 bases from J, with 5 bases between. Germline V gene lookup returns CDR1 LNHDA and CDR2 SQIVND (reference sequence). The entry originates in a study of PD-1 and CTLA-4 blockade in melanoma. This material consisted of CD8+ T cells from peripheral blood, taken before anti-PD-1 treatment. This TCR derives from a human donor with melanoma. The J gene is TRBJ1-1, the V gene TRBV19, with no clear D. The CDR3, as DNA: TGTGCCAGTAGTATGGGGATGAACACTGAAGCTTTCTTT. It yields the protein CASSMGMNTEAFF.